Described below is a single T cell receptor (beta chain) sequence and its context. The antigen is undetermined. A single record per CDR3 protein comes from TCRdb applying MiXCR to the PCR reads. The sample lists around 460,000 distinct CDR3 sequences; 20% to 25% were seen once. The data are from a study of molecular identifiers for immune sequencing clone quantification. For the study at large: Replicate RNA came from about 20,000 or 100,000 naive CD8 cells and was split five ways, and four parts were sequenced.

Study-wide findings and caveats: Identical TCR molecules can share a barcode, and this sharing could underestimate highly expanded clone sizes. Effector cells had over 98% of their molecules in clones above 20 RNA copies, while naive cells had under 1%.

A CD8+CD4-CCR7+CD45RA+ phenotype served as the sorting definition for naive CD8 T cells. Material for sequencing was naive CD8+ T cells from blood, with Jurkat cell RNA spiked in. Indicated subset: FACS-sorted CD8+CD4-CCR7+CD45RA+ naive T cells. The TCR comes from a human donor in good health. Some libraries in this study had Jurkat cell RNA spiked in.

The CDR3 bases are TGTGCCAGTAGTACCCCACCCTGGTACGAGCAGTACTTC. It is translated as CASSTPPWYEQYF. This rearrangement joins TRBV19 to TRBJ2-7; D not resolved. The ends were cut back, 4 bases at V and 4 bases at J, with 11 bases in the middle. Germline V CDR1 and CDR2: LNHDA, SQIVND (reference sequence). This CDR3 region has 13 residues.